The rows below give T cell receptor beta chains drawn from one sample of a study of blood T cell repertoires in COVID-19. TCRdb keeps only in-frame clones here, not all; method: immunoSEQ multiplex PCR. The table lists approximately 140,000 clones, about three quarters of them singletons, with approximately 17% in the top ten. The sequenced sample was peripheral blood. These receptors were obtained from a man aged 45-60 years with acute or convalescent COVID-19. Each CDR3 is given with its conserved first and last residue. A D gene is named only where the DNA matches it firmly. The size of a clone is reported for some rows only, either as once, few or many, or as a class for expanded clones.

D gene	V gene	J gene	clone size	CDR3 DNA	CDR3 protein
.	TRBV9	TRBJ2-3	.	TGTGCCAGCAGCGTAGATAACGGGGGAGATACGCAGTATTTT	CASSVDNGGDTQYF
TRBD2	TRBV25-1	TRBJ2-1	.	TGTGCCAGCAGTGATTCTTCCCCTGACGGGGGGGGTTACAATGAGCAGTTCTTC	CASSDSSPDGGGYNEQFF
.	TRBV27	TRBJ1-1	once	TGTGCCAGCAGCCAAGGCAGGTCGAACACTGAAGCTTTCTTT	CASSQGRSNTEAFF
TRBD2	TRBV28	TRBJ2-5	.	TGTGCCAGCAGTCCATGGACTAGCGGGGGAGAGACCCAGTACTTC	CASSPWTSGGETQYF
.	TRBV6-2/TRBV6-3	TRBJ1-4	.	TGTGCCAGCAGTTACGAGAGGGAAAAACTGTTTTTT	CASSYEREKLFF
.	TRBV12-3/TRBV12-4	TRBJ2-3	.	TGTGCCAGCAGTCGTCCTAGCACAGATACGCAGTATTTT	CASSRPSTDTQYF
.	TRBV5-4	TRBJ1-2	.	TGTGCCAGCAGCTACGACTTCGATGGGTCGGGGGAAGGCTACACCTTC	CASSYDFDGSGEGYTF
TRBD1	TRBV5-1	TRBJ1-3	.	TGCGCCAGCAGCGCGGGACAGGGGGGAAACACCATATATTTT	CASSAGQGGNTIYF
.	TRBV5-8	TRBJ1-1	.	TGTGCCAGCAGCCTGGGAGGGGGTGGCACTGAAGCTTTCTTT	CASSLGGGGTEAFF
TRBD1	TRBV6-2/TRBV6-3	TRBJ2-1	once	TGTGCCAGCAGTGCGACAGGGGCCTGGGTGAGCTCCTACAATGAGCAGTTCTTC	CASSATGAWVSSYNEQFF
.	TRBV4-2	TRBJ1-3	.	TGTGCCAGCAGCCAAGTGGGGGCCTCTGGAAACACCATATATTTT	CASSQVGASGNTIYF
.	TRBV19	TRBJ1-5	.	TGTGCCAGTAGTATGGCGAGGGCCAGCAATCAGCCCCAGCATTTT	CASSMARASNQPQHF
TRBD1	TRBV10-3	TRBJ1-2	.	TGTGCCATCAGCCATGACAGGGTCGGGGGCTACACCTTC	CAISHDRVGGYTF
TRBD1	TRBV5-1	TRBJ1-2	.	TGCGCCAGCAGCCTGACGACAGGGGTCGGCTATGGCTACACCTTC	CASSLTTGVGYGYTF
TRBD1	TRBV5-1	TRBJ2-1	few	TGCGCCAGCAGCTTGTTGGACAGGGCCAATGAGCAGTTCTTC	CASSLLDRANEQFF
.	TRBV15	TRBJ2-3	.	TGTGCCACCAGCAGAGATGGCGGGGAGAGAGATACGCAGTATTTT	CATSRDGGERDTQYF
TRBD1	TRBV18	TRBJ2-6	few	TGTGCCAGCTCACCGGGACAGGGAAATCCCGGGGCCAACGTCCTGACTTTC	CASSPGQGNPGANVLTF
.	TRBV28	TRBJ2-3	once	TGTGCCAGCAGTTTCCCCCTAGCCAGTGTGCGAACGAACACAGATACGCAGTATTTT	CASSFPLASVRTNTDTQYF
.	TRBV9	TRBJ2-7	.	TGTGCCAGCAGTTCCACGGGGGAGACTTACGAGCAGTACTTC	CASSSTGETYEQYF
TRBD1	TRBV7-9	TRBJ1-2	.	TGTGCCAGCAGCTTCGCCCTCGGGACAGCTAACTATGGCTACACCTTC	CASSFALGTANYGYTF
TRBD1	TRBV3-1/TRBV3-2	TRBJ1-6	.	TGTGCCAGCAGCCAAGGGGGACAGGGAAATTCACCCCTCCACTTT	CASSQGGQGNSPLHF
.	TRBV11-2	TRBJ1-2	.	TGTGCCAGCAGCTTCTCCGGGAATGGCTACACCTTC	CASSFSGNGYTF
.	TRBV24-1	TRBJ1-5	.	TGTGCCACCAGTCAGGGGAGCGTAAATCAGCCCCAGCATTTT	CATSQGSVNQPQHF
.	TRBV7-9	TRBJ1-1	.	TGTGCCAGCAGCTTATATTCAGAGAACACTGAAGCTTTCTTT	CASSLYSENTEAFF
.	TRBV10-3	TRBJ1-5	.	TGTGCCATCTCGAGCTCCAGGGATCAGCCCCAGCATTTT	CAISSSRDQPQHF
TRBD2	TRBV5-6	TRBJ2-7	.	TGTGCCAGCAGCTTGATTAGCGGGGGGCCCTACGAGCAGTACTTC	CASSLISGGPYEQYF
TRBD1	TRBV5-8	TRBJ1-5	.	TGTGCCAGCAGCTTGGCCGGGACAGGGTTGAGGGACAGCAATCAGCCCCAGCATTTT	CASSLAGTGLRDSNQPQHF